This T cell receptor (beta chain) comes out of a study of shared clonotypes between healthy human individuals. Naive CD8 cells lacked CD45RO and underwent positive selection for CCR7, leaving out terminally differentiated effector memory CD45RA+ cells. Only Caucasian adults living in Nashville, Tennessee served as donors. Trimming shortened V by 0 bases and J by 6 bases, and 11 bases separated the two germline ends. The germline CDR1 and CDR2 sequences are SGHAT and FQNNGV. The CDR3 spans 14 residues. Genomic DNA per cell subset filled all wells of several immunoSEQ plates. Repertoires were generated with immunoSEQ multiplex PCR, while TCRdb's copy carries only in-frame clones and drops some. Of roughly 1,800,000 clones in the sample, approximately 94% were seen once. Regarding the study as a whole: Memory subsets had estimated richness that was generally smaller than that of naive subsets. Among donors, sharing of clonotypes was expected to be affected by sequencing depth.

Regarding this clone: The antigen remains undetermined.

What was sequenced was naive CD8+ T cells sorted from blood. The gene calls are TRBV11-2 and TRBJ1-1, with no clear D. This TCR was recovered from a man between 18 and 29 years old in good health. The CDR3 spells CASSLETIPPEAFF. The CDR3, as DNA: TGTGCCAGCAGCTTAGAGACTATACCACCTGAAGCTTTCTTT.